These 4 T cell receptor beta chains share one sample of origin, sequenced in a study of T cells in Graves' hyperthyroidism and ophthalmopathy. Amplified TCR beta CDR3 regions came from RNA transcripts. Initially, a first-round RT-PCR of the TCR CDR3 employed the HTBI primer set. MiXCR, run by TCRdb on the multiplex PCR reads, gives a single entry per CDR3 protein. The top ten clones hold roughly a fifth of a sample with 150,000 or so distinct CDR3 sequences, 9.4% of them seen once. Sequenced material: blood. These receptors were collected from a woman aged 18 to 35 with Graves' hyperthyroidism that later progressed to Graves' ophthalmopathy.

At least ten counts were recorded for this clonotype. The chain employs TRBV6-1 and TRBJ2-2, with TRBD1 as a possible D gene (5 bases). V was clipped by 7 bases and J by 7 bases, with 10 bases between them. The CDR3 has 12 amino acids. CDR1 and CDR2 from the germline V gene are MNHNS and SASEGT. CDR3 sequence reads: CASTSGIGELFF. CDR3 coding DNA: TGTGCCAGCACTTCAGGGATCGGGGAGCTGTTTTTT.

This sequence joins TRBV7-3 and TRBJ2-5; TRBD1 matches 9 bases. V was pared by 5 bases and J by 4 bases, with 11 bases of the junction left unmatched. The CDR3 has 16 amino acids. Germline CDR1 is SGHTA and CDR2 is FQGTGA. The CDR3 sequence: CASSPTPGQGSETQYF. In nucleotides, the CDR3 is TGTGCCAGCAGCCCAACCCCGGGACAGGGATCAGAGACCCAGTACTTC.

This clonotype was seen repeatedly, ten times or more. The genes are TRBV12-3 or TRBV12-4 and TRBJ2-5; D perhaps matches TRBD1 (6 bases). V lost 7 bases, J lost 5 bases, and 17 bases lay in between. The CDR3 contains 14 residues. The CDR3 DNA is TGTGCCAGCACCAATCTCAGGGGTCAGGAGACCCAGTACTTC. Its translation is CASTNLRGQETQYF.

This clonotype was seen many times. The chain is built from TRBV10-3 and TRBJ2-7, with 7 bases aligning to TRBD2. The trim removed 6 bases at V and 0 bases at J, leaving 2 bases unmatched. Germline lookup yields CDR1 ENHRY and CDR2 SYGVKD. The CDR3 has 13 amino acids. This chain's CDR3 is CAISRTSSYEQYF. CDR3 in DNA: TGTGCCATCAGCCGGACTAGCTCCTACGAGCAGTACTTC.